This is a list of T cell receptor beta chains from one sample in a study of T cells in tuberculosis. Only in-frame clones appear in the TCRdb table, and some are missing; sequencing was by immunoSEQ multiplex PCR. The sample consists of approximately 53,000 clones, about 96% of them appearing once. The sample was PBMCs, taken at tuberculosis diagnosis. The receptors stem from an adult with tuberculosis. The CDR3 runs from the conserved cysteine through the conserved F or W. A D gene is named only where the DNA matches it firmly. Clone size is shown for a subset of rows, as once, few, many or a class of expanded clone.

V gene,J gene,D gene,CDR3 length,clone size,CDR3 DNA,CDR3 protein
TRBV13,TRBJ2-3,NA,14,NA,TGTGCCAGCAGCTTAAGTTGGAGAACAAATACGCAGTATTTT,CASSLSWRTNTQYF
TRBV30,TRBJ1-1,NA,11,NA,TGTGCCTCCTACCCCCAAACTGAAGCTTTCTTT,CASYPQTEAFF
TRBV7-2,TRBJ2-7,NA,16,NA,TGTGCCAGCAGTGGATGGGGCGGAGCCACCCCCTACGAGCAGTACTTC,CASSGWGGATPYEQYF
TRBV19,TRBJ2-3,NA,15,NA,TGTGCCAGTATTAGGAGGGTTTGGATCACAGATACGCAGTATTTT,CASIRRVWITDTQYF
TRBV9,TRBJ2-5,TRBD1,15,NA,TGTGCCAGCACCCGAGCAGGGGGCCTCCAAGAGACCCAGTACTTC,CASTRAGGLQETQYF
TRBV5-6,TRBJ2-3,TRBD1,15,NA,TGTGCCAGCAGATGGACAGGGGGCTCCACAGATACGCAGTATTTT,CASRWTGGSTDTQYF
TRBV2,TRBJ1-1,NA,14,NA,TGTGCCAGCAGTGAAACCCGTACAGGGTTCGGGGCTTTCTTT,CASSETRTGFGAFF
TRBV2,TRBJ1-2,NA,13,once,TGTGCCAGCAGTGTCGACAGTAACTATGGCTACACCTTC,CASSVDSNYGYTF
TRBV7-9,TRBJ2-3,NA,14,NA,TGTGCCAGCAGCTTAGGAGGGATTACAGATACGCAGTATTTT,CASSLGGITDTQYF
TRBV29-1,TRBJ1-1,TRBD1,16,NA,TGCAGCGTTAAGCCTAACAGGGGCATGGGGGTCACTGAAGCTTTCTTT,CSVKPNRGMGVTEAFF
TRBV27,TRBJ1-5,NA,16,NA,TGTGCCAGCAGCAGGGAGGGTCGGACAGCCCGCCAGCCCCAGCATTTT,CASSREGRTARQPQHF
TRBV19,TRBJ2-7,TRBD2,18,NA,TGTGCCAGTAGTCCTACTAGCGGGAGCCCTTTAGTTGGGTACGAGCAGTACTTC,CASSPTSGSPLVGYEQYF
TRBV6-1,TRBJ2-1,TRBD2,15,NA,TGTGCCAGCAGTCTAGCGGAGCGGTCCCTTAATGAGCAGTTCTTC,CASSLAERSLNEQFF
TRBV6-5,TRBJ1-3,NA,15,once,TGTGCCAGCAGAGGTACAGGGTACACTGGAAACACCATATATTTT,CASRGTGYTGNTIYF
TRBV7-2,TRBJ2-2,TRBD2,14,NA,TGTGCCAGTTCTAGCGGGGCGAACACCGGGGAGCTGTTTTTT,CASSSGANTGELFF
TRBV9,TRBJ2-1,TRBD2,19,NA,TGTGCCAGCAGCCCCACCCCCGGAGTAACCCGGGGGGGACACAATGAGCAGTTCTTC,CASSPTPGVTRGGHNEQFF
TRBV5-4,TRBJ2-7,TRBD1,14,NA,TGTGCCAGCAGCTTGGGGACAGGTCTATCCGAGCAGTACTTC,CASSLGTGLSEQYF
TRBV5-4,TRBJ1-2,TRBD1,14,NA,TGTGCCAGCAGCCCAAGACAGGGGGCAGGAGGCTACACCTTC,CASSPRQGAGGYTF
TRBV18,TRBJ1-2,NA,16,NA,TGTGCCAGCTCACTCCTTGCCTCTCAACGGGACTATGGCTACACCTTC,CASSLLASQRDYGYTF
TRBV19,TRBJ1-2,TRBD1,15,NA,TGTGCCAGTAGCCCCTCCGGGACAGGGAATCGAGGCTACACCTTC,CASSPSGTGNRGYTF
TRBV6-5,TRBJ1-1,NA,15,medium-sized,TGTGCCAGCAGTTACTGGGCAGGCGATGGGACTGAAGCTTTCTTT,CASSYWAGDGTEAFF
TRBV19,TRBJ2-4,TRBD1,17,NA,TGTGCCAGTAGTACACCACGGACAGGTCTAGCCAAAAACATTCAGTACTTC,CASSTPRTGLAKNIQYF